Reported below is one T cell receptor beta chain. Its target antigen remains unknown. Base qualities are not recorded, but no much larger clone differs from it by a single base. The sample belongs to a study of cytomegalovirus exposure and HLA in healthy donors (dated by TCRdb to 2016 to 2017). Regarding the research as a whole: An earlier analysis of 587 of the donors reported roughly 300 Gb of sequence data and 95 million to 120 million unique TCR beta sequences obtained from around 180 million T cells. The genetic ancestry cluster associated with self-reported Caucasian donors included 70% to 85% of the approximately 400 genotyped donors. A few DR-DQ haplotypes were treated as single units for association and clustering because of strong linkage in the cohort. Alongside the repertoire data, information on donor age, sex, ethnicity and CMV serostatus was compiled. The study combined high-throughput TCR immunosequencing, statistical association of individual TCRs with disease status, and machine learning to predict cytomegalovirus infection status. Rather than drawing on any new phenotypic data, the later analysis identified candidate immune exposures from TCR beta sequences and the way those sequences occurred across donors. HLA typing covered class I and class II loci at four-digit resolution. On average, roughly 240,000 unique TCR beta nucleotide sequences were sequenced per donor among a few hundred genotyped donors of the cohort, with about 17% of those sequences being non-productive. All discovery cohort repertoires had been generated on a single sequencing platform. A later analysis re-analyzed previously published TCR beta repertoires from hundreds of donors and added high-resolution HLA genotyping to study TCR occurrence patterns. A later genetic analysis took genome-wide SNP genotypes for about three fifths of the roughly 700 donors and used that subset as a discovery cohort. An earlier analysis of about 620 of the donors applied high-throughput TCR beta sequencing to assess whether each TCR beta V gene segment acted as functional or pseudogenic. An early release covering around 630 HLA-typed donors comprised roughly 300 gigabases of sequencing data and about 90 million unique TCR sequences. Besides the first cohort of approximately 710 subjects, a separate validation cohort made up of roughly 130 different subjects was used. The study was designed to test whether signatures of past pathogen exposure could be identified by cataloging public T cell receptors. The study used immunosequencing to profile the T cell repertoires of around 600 subjects and linked those repertoires to cytomegalovirus serostatus. Typing coverage differed by locus: A, B, C, DRB1 and DQB1 were typed in about 620-640 donors, DQA1 in around 500, DPA1 in around 610, and DPB1 in 472. Overall study outcomes, separate from this receptor: In a later analysis, HLA-associated TCR beta chains showed more clonal expansion and lower generation probabilities than non-associated chains that were equally common. In a later analysis, the rate of TCR association differed among HLA loci, with DRB1 alleles having the most associated TCRs and HLA-C alleles having the fewest. A cluster of highly shared sequence variants was judged likely to represent a technical artifact of the sequencing pipeline. It was suggested by the authors that the approach could potentially be generalized to other disease states and immunological phenotypes. Most TCR sequences were seen in very few donors, while some public TCRs were found in many individuals. A later genetic analysis associated a missense DCLRE1C variant with V-gene and J-gene trimming of TCR beta chains, and an independent cohort replicated the association. Some IMGT-functional V segments, including TRBV6-2 and TRBV6-3, could not be distinguished by the 87-base-pair reads and were therefore excluded. Broadly in line with IMGT annotations, most TCR beta V segments showed up in productive rearrangements about 87% or about 30% of the time in an earlier analysis of 450 to 750 of the donors. According to a later analysis, parvovirus B19, influenza, CMV and Epstein-Barr virus appeared linked to several top co-occurrence clusters. The study gave a list of about 170 TCR beta chains associated with cytomegalovirus. A further reported finding was that TCR beta sequences accurately predicted the HLA-A and HLA-B alleles for most subjects in the first cohort. A later analysis associated roughly 17,000 TCR beta sequences with specific HLA alleles at a false discovery rate of 0.05. Cytomegalovirus status was reported to be diagnosed by the classifier with high specificity and sensitivity in both the original and validation cohorts. Around 16 rarely observed V segments, including chromosome 9 orphons, were excluded from the earlier analysis of a few hundred of the donors because counts were too low. Strong co-occurrence of HLA alleles, especially DR and DQ, made assigning TCR associations to individual alleles difficult. Only TCR beta chains were sequenced in this cohort, and the absence of alpha or paired-chain data limited detectable features. A later genetic analysis reported fewer N-insertions in productive TCRs among donors in an Asian-associated ancestry cluster than the roughly 650-donor mean. Presence/absence analyses assumed roughly uniform sequencing depth across donors, an assumption that may not hold. According to a later analysis, most CMV-associated TCR beta chains appeared to be HLA-restricted, and the HLA associations seemed to be driven largely by CMV exposure. Because some donors lacked HLA typing at each locus, the association tests relied only on the typed subset. CMV serostatus was the only immune exposure information available for the cohort. Linkage disequilibrium might explain the correlated functional status among segregating V segments, but an unknown experimental factor could not be ruled out. A few of the identified cytomegalovirus-associated TCR beta chains were confirmed in vitro to be specific for cytomegalovirus antigens.

The library was obtained by the immunoSEQ multiplex PCR assay. For the multiplex PCR, a mixture combining 60 forward primers for TCR Vbeta segments and 13 reverse primers for TCR Jbeta segments was used. A multiplex PCR assay on genomic DNA amplified the CDR3 region of rearranged TCR beta genes. The Illumina HiSeq System was used to sequence the amplified TCR beta libraries as 87-base-pair reads. As for the authors' bioinformatics: A later analysis counted approximately 84 million unique TCR beta chains across the 666 repertoires, and some 11 million of these chains were shared by at least two donors. A nearest-neighbor algorithm error-corrected the raw reads and collapsed the reads into unique sequences, merging closely related sequences to remove PCR and sequencing errors. Alignment of CDR3 sequences to IMGT reference sequences was used to assign V, D and J gene segments. Each retained sequence needed at least a six-nucleotide match to both a V gene segment and a J gene segment. Rearrangements were classified as productive when the CDR3 lacked stop codons and remained in frame with V and J, and all other rearrangements were classified as non-productive. Following IMGT convention, CDR3 was defined as the stretch from the second conserved V-encoded cysteine to the conserved J-encoded phenylalanine. Sequences without an unambiguous match to a single V gene segment were excluded from the earlier analysis of 587 of the donors. An earlier analysis of around 600 of the donors classified V segments as functional when productive rearrangements were above 56.7% and as segregating when the standard deviation between donors was above 5%. A statistical classification framework was built for diagnosing cytomegalovirus status from the catalog of TCR beta chain sequences. V and J gene assignment, in a later analysis, came from comparing TCR nucleotide sequences with IMGT/GENE-DB human TR gene sequences. A later analysis assigned CDR3 sequences and most-parsimonious VDJ recombination scenarios with the TCRdist pipeline. In a later analysis, each TCR beta chain was defined by its CDR3 amino acid sequence together with its V-gene family, and reads lacking a unique V-gene family were excluded. As a way to deal with suspected cross-contamination and a sequencing artifact, a later analysis dropped roughly 600 nucleotide sequences that were highly shared and had low generation probability. In a later analysis, a clonal expansion index was calculated for each public chain from normalized within-repertoire ranks of inferred template counts. A later analysis computed generation probabilities with a VDJ recombination model fitted to out-of-frame rearrangements, and checked the results against IGoR. In a later analysis, TCR-TCR, TCR-HLA and TCR-CMV co-occurrence was scored with hypergeometric tests, and a repertoire-size bias correction was applied to TCR pairs. In a later analysis, false discovery rates were estimated by permuting HLA or CMV assignments 20 times. In a later analysis, co-occurring TCRs were grouped with DBSCAN, and TCRdist sequence similarity was added when clustering was performed within HLA-allele-positive subsets. Co-occurrence clustering excluded repertoires with fewer than 30,000 or more than 120,000 public chains, plus five with anomalous nucleotide sharing. TCRdb took over this immuneACCESS table, retaining in-frame rearrangements with V and J assigned. Such tables are incomplete; in checked studies, under half of the missing clones stem from an unresolved V gene, and the remainder is unexplained. Clonal size and the V and J genes are those of that table, whereas D and trimming came from the DNA. The sample contains some 110,000 clones, 55% to 70% of them found a single time. The ten largest clones capture 2.2% of the sample.

In total, roughly 670 healthy bone marrow donors made up the cohort. Cohort members were all nominally healthy when sampled, although unrecorded immune exposures were likely present. The donor tested CMV seronegative, placing the donor among the approximately 360 seronegative members of the cohort. A peripheral blood sample was collected from each donor, and TCR beta sequencing was performed on peripheral blood mononuclear cells. Genomic DNA was extracted from the blood cell samples with the Qiagen DNeasy Blood Extraction Kit. Trimmed from V: 3 bases; trimmed from J: 7 bases; junction bases lacking a gene match: 2. The cysteine opens and the phenylalanine closes a CDR3 of 15 amino acids. The retained sequence is limited to the CDR3, 45 bases, with the frame set at the first base. CDR1 and CDR2 (KGHSH, LQKENI) derive from the germline V gene.

Input material: PBMCs. This receptor was identified in a woman younger than 45 in good health and CMV-seronegative. The sequence is built from TRBV18 and TRBJ2-1; 14 of the junction bases match TRBD2. The nucleotides are TGTGCCAGCTCACCGGGACTAGCGGGAGAGAATGAGCAGTTCTTC. It codes for CASSPGLAGENEQFF.